Listed below are T cell receptor beta chains from one sample, sequenced in a study of blood T cell repertoires in COVID-19. The repertoire was sequenced with immunoSEQ multiplex PCR; TCRdb's copy has only in-frame clones and lacks some. In the table there are roughly 260,000 clones, 85% to 90% of which are singletons. Sequenced: peripheral blood. These receptor sequences come from a young woman with COVID-19, enrolled during active disease. Each CDR3 is given with its conserved first and last residue. D genes are given only for firm matches. Rows may omit the clone size; those that give it use once, few, many or a size class.

J gene	D gene	clone size	V gene	CDR3 protein	CDR3 DNA
TRBJ2-2	NA	NA	TRBV28	CASSSSRGNTGELFF	TGTGCCAGCAGTTCTTCCAGGGGTAACACCGGGGAGCTGTTTTTT
TRBJ2-2	TRBD2	NA	TRBV12-5	CASGLRQLAGAGELFF	TGTGCTAGTGGTTTGAGGCAACTAGCGGGTGCCGGGGAGCTGTTTTTT
TRBJ2-5	NA	NA	TRBV2	CASSEETSSETQYF	TGTGCCAGCAGTGAGGAAACTAGCTCCGAGACCCAGTACTTC
TRBJ1-2	NA	NA	TRBV4-3	CASSQDRAANYGYTF	TGCGCCAGCAGCCAAGATCGCGCGGCTAACTATGGCTACACCTTC
TRBJ2-7	NA	NA	TRBV6-5	CASSWTTSYEQYF	TGTGCCAGCAGTTGGACTACCAGTTACGAGCAGTACTTC
TRBJ1-5	NA	NA	TRBV10-1	CASSAGGAPQHF	TGCGCCAGCAGTGCTGGCGGGGCGCCCCAGCATTTT
TRBJ2-1	NA	once	TRBV7-3	CASSLAGRPSSYNEQFF	TGTGCCAGCAGCTTAGCGGGGCGCCCTAGCTCCTACAATGAGCAGTTCTTC
TRBJ2-7	TRBD1	NA	TRBV29-1	CSVRTGVSEQYF	TGCAGCGTTAGGACAGGGGTTAGCGAGCAGTACTTC
TRBJ2-7	TRBD2	NA	TRBV5-5	CASSLAGIQSYEQYF	TGTGCCAGCAGCTTAGCGGGGATACAGTCCTACGAGCAGTACTTC
TRBJ2-1	NA	NA	TRBV4-1	CASSWTGINEQFF	TGCGCCAGCAGCTGGACTGGGATCAATGAGCAGTTCTTC
TRBJ2-7	NA	few	TRBV21-1	CASTWDIEPYEQYF	TGTGCCAGCACCTGGGACATAGAACCATACGAGCAGTACTTC
TRBJ2-7	NA	few	TRBV19	CASSIARGAVYEQYF	TGTGCCAGTAGTATTGCGCGGGGAGCGGTCTACGAGCAGTACTTC
TRBJ2-7	TRBD2	NA	TRBV9	CASSPTGTTYEQYF	TGTGCCAGCAGCCCCACCGGGACTACCTACGAGCAGTACTTC
TRBJ2-7	NA	NA	TRBV3-1/TRBV3-2	CASSQDSWRGNYEQYF	TGTGCCAGCAGCCAAGATTCATGGCGGGGCAACTACGAGCAGTACTTC
TRBJ1-2	NA	once	TRBV4-1	CASSQATRDYGYTF	TGCGCCAGCAGCCAAGCTACCAGGGACTATGGCTACACCTTC
TRBJ1-1	NA	NA	TRBV19	CASSPRGSREAFF	TGTGCCAGTAGTCCGCGGGGGTCCCGTGAAGCTTTCTTT
TRBJ2-7	TRBD2	NA	TRBV6-2/TRBV6-3	CASSISGRAYEQYF	TGTGCCAGCAGTATCAGCGGGAGGGCCTACGAGCAGTACTTC
TRBJ2-6	NA	NA	TRBV6-1	CASSEDSSGANVLTF	TGTGCCAGCAGTGAGGACAGCTCTGGGGCCAACGTCCTGACTTTC
TRBJ1-5	TRBD1	NA	TRBV7-2	CASSSQGTGPREPQHF	TGTGCCAGCAGCTCTCAGGGGACAGGGCCTCGGGAGCCCCAGCATTTT
TRBJ2-4	NA	NA	TRBV28	CASSRGGALGNIQYF	TGTGCCAGCAGTCGGGGCGGGGCCTTGGGAAACATTCAGTACTTC
TRBJ2-1	NA	NA	TRBV5-1	CASSLDSLSSYNEQFF	TGCGCCAGCAGCTTGGACAGTCTAAGCTCCTACAATGAGCAGTTCTTC
TRBJ1-4	TRBD1	once	TRBV9	CASNRGGEKLFF	TGTGCCAGCAACAGGGGCGGTGAAAAACTGTTTTTT
TRBJ2-1	NA	NA	TRBV5-3	CARSFWLARYNEQFF	TGTGCCAGAAGCTTTTGGCTAGCGAGGTACAATGAGCAGTTCTTC
TRBJ2-5	NA	NA	TRBV10-3	CAISEPPRGSTRETQYF	TGTGCCATCAGTGAGCCCCCGAGGGGGAGTACTAGGGAGACCCAGTACTTC
TRBJ1-4	NA	NA	TRBV4-3	CASSQGLGGPGTGGEKLFF	TGCGCCAGCAGCCAAGGCCTGGGGGGCCCCGGGACGGGGGGTGAAAAACTGTTTTTT
TRBJ2-5	TRBD1	NA	TRBV24-1	CATSDLLTGVETQYF	TGTGCCACCAGTGATTTGCTGACAGGGGTCGAGACCCAGTACTTC
TRBJ1-4	NA	NA	TRBV7-2	CASSLVGGEDEKLFF	TGTGCCAGCAGCTTAGTTGGCGGAGAGGATGAAAAACTGTTTTTT
TRBJ2-5	TRBD2	once	TRBV5-1	CASSLTGGPQTQYF	TGCGCCAGCAGCTTAACGGGAGGGCCACAGACCCAGTACTTC
TRBJ1-5	NA	NA	TRBV21-1	CASSNHASRQSSNQPQHF	TGTGCCAGCAGCAATCACGCTAGTCGACAGAGTAGCAATCAGCCCCAGCATTTT
TRBJ1-5	TRBD1	once	TRBV27	CANPGQGAIRQPQHF	TGTGCCAACCCGGGACAGGGGGCAATTCGTCAGCCCCAGCATTTT
TRBJ2-1	TRBD2	NA	TRBV2	CASRARGGDEQFF	TGTGCCAGCAGGGCTAGGGGAGGGGATGAGCAGTTCTTC
TRBJ2-3	NA	NA	TRBV14	CANRSRLRDNTDTQYF	TGTGCCAACCGCTCGCGTCTTCGGGACAACACAGATACGCAGTATTTT
TRBJ1-2	NA	few	TRBV28	CASSTPSAGSYGYTF	TGTGCCAGCAGTACACCATCAGCGGGTAGCTATGGCTACACCTTC
TRBJ2-7	NA	NA	TRBV2	CASSEADREDEQYF	TGTGCCAGCAGTGAAGCAGACAGAGAGGACGAGCAGTACTTC
TRBJ2-5	TRBD2	NA	TRBV15	CATGTSGSRGETQYF	TGTGCCACAGGGACTAGCGGGAGCAGAGGGGAGACCCAGTACTTC
TRBJ2-3	TRBD2	NA	TRBV3-1/TRBV3-2	CASSHSGRHTDTQYF	TGTGCCAGCAGCCATAGCGGGAGACACACAGATACGCAGTATTTT
TRBJ2-7	NA	NA	TRBV7-9	CASSSTESYEQYF	TGTGCCAGCAGCTCGACAGAGTCCTACGAGCAGTACTTC
TRBJ2-7	TRBD1	NA	TRBV4-3	CASSQDQGATYEQYF	TGCGCCAGCAGCCAAGACCAGGGGGCTACCTACGAGCAGTACTTC
TRBJ2-1	NA	once	TRBV20-1	CSASLREQFF	TGCAGTGCTTCTCTGAGGGAGCAGTTCTTC